A selection of T cell receptor beta chains follows, all from one sample in a study of beta chain features in type 1 diabetes. Using immunoSEQ multiplex PCR, the repertoire was profiled, and TCRdb retains in-frame clones only, with some absent. The sample consists of 500,000 to 850,000 clones, around an eighth of them appearing once. Sequenced: naive CD4+ T cells from blood. These TCRs come from a man aged 18 to 29 with type 1 diabetes. Both conserved end residues are part of each CDR3. Each record gives: J gene, clone size, V gene, D gene, CDR3 protein, CDR3 DNA. The D gene is left open where the match is weak. Clone size is given for some rows only: seen once, a few or many times, or a class if the clone is expanded.

>TRBJ1-3|few|TRBV27|TRBD1
CASSFQADRVGNTIYF
TGTGCCAGCAGTTTCCAAGCGGACAGGGTCGGAAACACCATATATTTT
>TRBJ2-7|few|TRBV5-4|TRBD2
CASSSSGSPYEQYF
TGTGCCAGCAGCTCTAGCGGGAGTCCCTACGAGCAGTACTTC
>TRBJ2-1|.|TRBV29-1|.
CSVVGPTVFSYNEQFF
TGCAGCGTTGTAGGACCGACAGTCTTTTCCTACAATGAGCAGTTCTTC
>TRBJ2-5|few|TRBV10-3|.
CAISAAGGRPETQYF
TGTGCCATCAGTGCGGCCGGGGGACGGCCGGAGACCCAGTACTTC
>TRBJ2-7|few|TRBV6-6|.
CASRGVNEQYF
TGTGCCAGCAGGGGGGTGAACGAGCAGTACTTC
>TRBJ2-2|few|TRBV30|TRBD1
CAWRRQGAIGELFF
TGTGCCTGGAGGAGGCAGGGGGCGATCGGGGAGCTGTTTTTT
>TRBJ1-5|.|TRBV7-2|TRBD1
CASSLGWLGTGNQPQHF
TGTGCCAGCAGCTTAGGGTGGCTGGGGACAGGCAATCAGCCCCAGCATTTT
>TRBJ1-3|.|TRBV30|.
CAYQINTIYF
TGTGCCTACCAAATAAACACCATATATTTT
>TRBJ2-1|few|TRBV9|TRBD1
CASSVPGQGVVEQFF
TGTGCCAGCAGCGTCCCGGGACAGGGGGTGGTTGAGCAGTTCTTC
>TRBJ1-2|.|TRBV29-1|.
CSVYDPGTFSGYTF
TGCAGCGTTTACGATCCCGGGACCTTCAGTGGCTACACCTTC
>TRBJ2-7|.|TRBV7-2|.
CASTRLGSGPYEQYF
TGTGCCAGCACCCGATTGGGTAGCGGACCATACGAGCAGTACTTC
>TRBJ2-7|.|TRBV21-1|.
CARSSGGARESSYEQYF
TGTGCCAGAAGTAGCGGGGGGGCCCGAGAATCCTCCTACGAGCAGTACTTC
>TRBJ2-1|.|TRBV5-1|TRBD2
CASSLDKRERTEQFF
TGCGCCAGCAGCTTGGATAAGCGGGAGAGGACTGAGCAGTTCTTC
>TRBJ1-2|.|TRBV5-1|TRBD1
CASSRRDRGAGGYTF
TGCGCCAGCAGCCGCCGGGACAGGGGTGCCGGCGGCTACACCTTC
>TRBJ2-5|few|TRBV2|.
CASREGRSGETQYF
TGTGCCAGCAGGGAGGGCAGGAGTGGAGAGACCCAGTACTTC
>TRBJ1-1|few|TRBV11-2|.
CASSPLYGDMNTEAFF
TGTGCCAGCAGTCCCTTATACGGAGACATGAACACTGAAGCTTTCTTT